This TCR beta chain was profiled in a study of relationships among human T cell subsets. After negative selection with anti-CD4 multisort beads, CD8+ T cells were positively selected with anti-CD8 beads. In regard to this clonotype: Its cognate antigen is unknown.

Semiquantitative ARM-PCR amplified T cell receptor alpha and beta CDR3 regions from mRNA. In ARM-PCR, communal superprimers followed tagged nested gene-specific primers for exponential amplification. One entry per CDR3 protein, called by TCRdb with MiXCR from the multiplex PCR reads. This table holds some 5,400 distinct CDR3 sequences, less than 80% found once. Germline V lookup: CDR1 SGHDT, CDR2 YYEEEE. Trimming removed 0 bases at V and 2 bases at J, with 9 bases between. CDR3 length: 14 residues. Findings and limits, study-wide: Bead sorting may have left some CD4+CD8+ double-positive cells. Across seven subsets, gene usage, CDR3 length and N-additions did not differ significantly.

This clonotype originated in a man in his forties or fifties in good health. The chain links TRBV5-6 to TRBJ2-7, with D tentatively TRBD2 (6 bases). Sequencing input: CD8+ T cells sorted from blood. This chain's CDR3 is CASSLVSGAYEQYF. DNA for the CDR3: TGTGCCAGCAGCTTGGTCTCGGGAGCCTACGAGCAGTACTTC.